Below, 25 T cell receptor beta chains from the same sample are listed, as sequenced in a study of blood T cell repertoires in COVID-19. Profiled with immunoSEQ multiplex PCR; TCRdb holds only in-frame clones, not every one. The table includes 290,000 or so clones, almost 90% detected once. Sequenced sample: PBMCs or T cells enriched from blood (not recorded which). All receptors come from a woman aged 18-29 years with acute COVID-19.

The chain links TRBV11-1 to TRBJ2-1, with D perhaps TRBD2 (5 bases). The CDR3 runs 15 residues. Trimming removed 1 base at V and 4 bases at J, with 11 bases between. Germline loops: CDR1 SGHAT, CDR2 FQDESV (reference sequence). The CDR3 nucleotides are TGTGCCAGCAGCTTAGGGCCTAGCCGATACAATGAGCAGTTCTTC. Translating it yields CASSLGPSRYNEQFF. The full variable domain, its missing parts supplied by reference TRBV11-1 and TRBJ2-1, is EAEVAQSPRYKITEKSQAVAFWCDPISGHATLYWYRQILGQGPELLVQFQDESVVDDSQLPKDRFSAERLKGVDSTLKIQPAELGDSAMYLCASSLGPSRYNEQFFGPGTRLTVL.

The rearrangement links TRBV11-2 to TRBJ1-1, with 7 bases that match TRBD1. Losses at the gene ends were 1 base for V and 0 bases for J; bases not matched to a gene: 5. This CDR3 has 16 residues. Per germline, CDR1 SGHAT and CDR2 FQNNGV. This CDR3 is CASSLGAGQLNTEAFF. As DNA, the CDR3 is TGTGCCAGCAGCTTAGGGGCGGGACAGTTGAACACTGAAGCTTTCTTT.

This clone appeared a single time. J is TRBJ2-7 and V is TRBV11-3; 7 bases line up with TRBD1. This CDR3 has 14 amino acids. Per germline, CDR1 SGHNT and CDR2 YENEEA. Trimming at V came to 1 base and at J to 2 bases, leaving 2 bases not matched to a gene. CDR3 sequence (DNA): TGTGCCAGCAGCTTAGCGACAGGGACCTACGAGCAGTACTTC. Translation gives CASSLATGTYEQYF. Full variable domain (outside the CDR3, taken from reference TRBV11-3 and TRBJ2-7): EAGVVQSPRYKIIEKKQPVAFWCNPISGHNTLYWYLQNLGQGPELLIRYENEEAVDDSQLPKDRFSAERLKGVDSTLKIQPAELGDSAVYLCASSLATGTYEQYFGPGTRLTVT.

The chain is built from TRBV28 and TRBJ2-5; D gene ambiguous. Trimming cost V 1 base and J 5 bases, with 11 bases left between them. Germline V lookup: CDR1 MDHEN, CDR2 SYDVKM. This CDR3 is 14 amino acids long. The CDR3 DNA is TGTGCCAGCAGTTTATTACCCGAGGAGGAGACCCAGTACTTC. This encodes CASSLLPEEETQYF.

The V and J genes are TRBV11-2 and TRBJ2-5, with TRBD1 matching over 7 bases. Germline V gene sequence: CDR1 SGHAT, CDR2 FQNNGV. With 7 bases clipped from V and 5 bases from J, the junction kept 7 bases outside the gene matches. The CDR3 loop spans 13 amino acids. CDR3 sequence reads: CASNPDRAETQYF. CDR3 DNA: TGTGCCAGCAACCCTGACAGGGCCGAGACCCAGTACTTC.

V gene TRBV19 combines with J gene TRBJ1-2; 9 bases line up with TRBD1. There are 14 residues in the CDR3. Germline V gives CDR1 LNHDA, CDR2 SQIVND (reference sequence). The V segment lost 6 bases and the J segment 7 bases; nucleotides outside the gene matches: 9. CDR3 sequence: CASRPTGGVTGYTF. The CDR3 bases are TGTGCCAGTAGGCCCACAGGGGGCGTAACTGGCTACACCTTC.

This chain connects TRBV5-1 to TRBJ1-2, with D possibly matching TRBD1 (6 bases). The germline gives CDR1 SGHRS, CDR2 YFSETQ. The CDR3 loop spans 15 amino acids. The V gene lost 3 bases and the J gene lost 2 bases, with 14 bases spanning the gap. The CDR3 bases are TGCGCCAGCAGCTCGATCTGGACAGCGAACTATGGCTACACCTTC. Its translation is CASSSIWTANYGYTF.

This clone appeared a single time. The chain uses TRBV5-1 and TRBJ1-2, with 8 bases matching TRBD1. This CDR3 is built from 14 residues. V was pared by 7 bases and J by 0 bases, with 5 bases of the junction left unmatched. Germline V gene data show CDR1 as SGHRS and CDR2 as YFSETQ. This chain's CDR3 is CASGWGQANYGYTF. CDR3 in DNA: TGCGCCAGCGGATGGGGACAGGCTAACTATGGCTACACCTTC. Full variable domain (missing parts from reference TRBV5-1 and TRBJ1-2): KAGVTQTPRYLIKTRGQQVTLSCSPISGHRSVSWYQQTPGQGLQFLFEYFSETQRNKGNFPGRFSGRQFSNSRSEMNVSTLELGDSALYLCASGWGQANYGYTFGSGTRLTVV.

The V and J genes are TRBV19 and TRBJ1-1; D gene uncertain. The V end lost 0 bases, the J end lost 4 bases, and 15 bases lay between the germline ends. The germline gives CDR1 LNHDA, CDR2 SQIVND (reference sequence). The CDR3 contains 16 residues. The CDR3 loop is CASSIDRRGGSTEAFF. As DNA, the CDR3 is TGTGCCAGTAGTATAGATCGCCGGGGAGGGAGCACTGAAGCTTTCTTT.

CDR3 region: CASSPSDLGGGGYTF. DNA for the CDR3: TGTGCCAGCTCACCATCGGACCTCGGGGGTGGCGGCTACACCTTC. V gene TRBV18 combines with J gene TRBJ1-2, with a possible D match to TRBD1 (5 bases). Germline CDR1 reads KGHSH; CDR2 reads LQKENI. V shed 2 bases and J shed 8 bases, with 18 bases lying between them. This CDR3 has 15 amino acids.

This clone has only one observation. V and J are TRBV5-1 and TRBJ1-1; D might be TRBD1 (6 bases). The germline V gene encodes CDR1 SGHRS and CDR2 YFSETQ. Trimming took off 2 bases at V and 4 bases at J, with 15 bases between the two ends. The CDR3 runs 15 residues. The CDR3 region has the DNA TGCGCCAGCAGCTTACTACAGGGCTTCGGCACTGAAGCTTTCTTT. Encoded protein: CASSLLQGFGTEAFF.

The rearrangement uses TRBV19 and TRBJ2-7; weak D call: TRBD2 (5 bases). CDR1 LNHDA and CDR2 SQIVND come from the germline V gene (reference sequence). The CDR3 is 14 amino acids. Trimming cost V 6 bases and J 5 bases, with 17 bases left between them. The CDR3 reads CASSQSGPAHEQYF. DNA for the CDR3: TGTGCCAGTAGCCAAAGCGGCCCCGCACACGAGCAGTACTTC.

This chain uses TRBV7-9 with TRBJ2-5, with 8 bases aligning to TRBD2. The CDR3 spans 14 residues. Trimming cost V 5 bases and J 6 bases; bases outside gene matches: 8. Germline assignment: CDR1 SEHNR and CDR2 FQNEAQ (reference sequence). The CDR3 sequence is CASSVGTSRQTQYF. The CDR3 DNA reads TGTGCCAGCAGCGTTGGGACTAGTAGACAGACCCAGTACTTC.

The chain has TRBV24-1 and TRBJ1-3, with D unclear. Trimming took off 7 bases at V and 0 bases at J, with 6 bases between the two ends. The CDR3 runs 13 residues. CDR1 is KGHDR, CDR2 SFDVKD, per germline. As DNA, the CDR3 is TGTGCCACCAGAGCGAGCTCTGGAAACACCATATATTTT. Translated, it gives CATRASSGNTIYF.

V is TRBV5-8 and J is TRBJ2-5, with 11 positions matching TRBD2. J lost 1 base, V lost 4 bases, and 6 bases had no gene match. CDR3 length: 16 residues. Looked up from germline, CDR1 is SGHTS and CDR2 is YDEGEE. CDR3 protein: CASSPWTSGPQETQYF. CDR3 coding DNA: TGTGCCAGCAGCCCGTGGACTAGCGGGCCCCAAGAGACCCAGTACTTC.

The gene calls are TRBV10-2 and TRBJ2-3; maybe TRBD2 (6 bases). The CDR3 spans 15 residues. Germline CDR1 and CDR2: WSHSY and SAAADI. Trimming removed 3 bases at V and 2 bases at J, with 12 bases between. This CDR3 reads CASSDRAGITDTQYF. The CDR3 bases are TGCGCCAGCAGTGATAGGGCGGGGATCACAGATACGCAGTATTTT.

The chain joins TRBV29-1 to TRBJ1-5; possibly TRBD1 for D (5 bases). With 5 bases removed from V and 2 bases from J, the gap between germline ends came to 10 bases. Germline CDR1 reads SQVTM; CDR2 reads ANQGSEA. The CDR3 totals 13 residues. CDR3 DNA: TGCAGCGTTAAGGGGATAGGCAATCAGCCCCAGCATTTT. Amino acid sequence: CSVKGIGNQPQHF.

This clone came up a few times. J is TRBJ2-1 and V is TRBV24-1; 10 bases agree with TRBD2. Unmatched junction bases numbered 15, after V lost 9 bases and J lost 5 bases. Per the germline V gene, CDR1 is KGHDR and CDR2 is SFDVKD. The CDR3 consists of 17 residues. Here the CDR3 DNA reads TGTGCCACCCGAGGGACAGGACTAGCGGAAAGCAACAATGAGCAGTTCTTC. Its translation: CATRGTGLAESNNEQFF.

The chain employs TRBV30 and TRBJ1-3; no reliable D call. Germline assignment: CDR1 GTSNPN and CDR2 SVGIG (reference sequence). The V and J ends lost 2 bases and 0 bases respectively, with 14 bases between them. CDR3 length: 16 amino acids. CDR3 nucleotides: TGTGCCTGGAGTCCCATGGCCGCCAGCTCTGGAAACACCATATATTTT. This codes for CAWSPMAASSGNTIYF.

The chain couples TRBV4-1 to TRBJ1-1, with 7 bases identical to TRBD1. The V gene end was trimmed by 4 bases and the J gene end by 2 bases; junction bases not matched to a gene: 16. The CDR3 contains 18 residues. Germline V gene sequence: CDR1 MGHRA, CDR2 YSYEKL. CDR3 sequence reads: CASSLQGQGEGANTEAFF. The DNA for the CDR3 is TGCGCCAGCAGCCTACAGGGGCAGGGGGAAGGAGCAAACACTGAAGCTTTCTTT.

This chain connects TRBV19 to TRBJ1-2; the match to TRBD1 covers 10 bases. J lost 7 bases, V lost 5 bases, and 16 bases had no gene match. The germline CDR1 and CDR2 sequences are LNHDA and SQIVND (reference sequence). This CDR3 has 17 amino acids. The CDR3 nucleotides read TGTGCCAGTAGTGAGACCTCGCAGACAGGGGGCATAAGTGGCTACACCTTC. It encodes CASSETSQTGGISGYTF. Looking up the rest from reference TRBV19 and TRBJ1-2 gives the full variable domain: DGGITQSPKYLFRKEGQNVTLSCEQNLNHDAMYWYRQDPGQGLRLIYYSQIVNDFQKGDIAEGYSVSREKKESFPLTVTSAQKNPTAFYLCASSETSQTGGISGYTFGSGTRLTVV.

The chain uses TRBV28 and TRBJ1-2; D is unresolved. Trimming removed 3 bases from V and 6 bases from J, with 5 bases in between. This CDR3 comprises 11 residues. CDR1 MDHEN and CDR2 SYDVKM come from the germline V gene. Here the CDR3 DNA reads TGTGCCAGCAGTTTGAGGGATGGCTACACCTTC. Protein product: CASSLRDGYTF.

V and J are TRBV6-1 and TRBJ2-1, with 10 bases matching TRBD1. The CDR3 totals 14 residues. With V trimmed by 3 bases and J by 10 bases, 6 bases remained unmatched. Germline V gene lookup returns CDR1 MNHNS and CDR2 SASEGT. The CDR3 is CASSEGDRGGEQFF. The CDR3 DNA is TGTGCCAGCAGTGAGGGGGACAGGGGAGGAGAGCAGTTCTTC.

This clone has a single count. The CDR3 DNA is TGTGCCAGCAGCCAATTAGGGGGAGACTATGGCTACACCTTC. Amino acids: CASSQLGGDYGYTF. The rearrangement joins TRBV3-1 (or the pseudogene TRBV3-2) to TRBJ1-2, with D perhaps matching TRBD1 (6 bases). Germline assignment: CDR1 LGHDT and CDR2 YNNKEL (reference sequence). The CDR3 loop spans 14 amino acids. Trimming left V 2 bases short and J 3 bases short, with 10 bases between.

The CDR3 here is CASSAREGGDTQYF. As DNA, the CDR3 is TGTGCCAGCAGCGCTCGGGAGGGCGGAGATACGCAGTATTTT. V and J are TRBV11-3 and TRBJ2-3, with 8 bases matching TRBD2. Trimming took 5 bases from V and 5 from J; bases not matched to a gene: 6. CDR1 SGHNT and CDR2 YENEEA come from the germline V gene. The CDR3 totals 14 residues.